One and the same sample provided the 19 T cell receptor beta chains below, sequenced in a study of cytomegalovirus exposure and HLA in healthy donors. In the PCR, 60 Vbeta and 13 Jbeta primers were used. TCRdb keeps only in-frame clones here, not all; method: immunoSEQ multiplex PCR. Here the sample spans some 140,000 clones, around 80% being singletons. Material for sequencing was PBMCs. The receptors here all came from a woman aged 50 to 65 in good health and CMV-seropositive.

V usage is TRBV7-2 and J usage is TRBJ2-3; D possibly corresponds to TRBD2 (5 bases). CDR3 length equals 16 residues. CDR1 and CDR2 (germline): SGHTA, FQGNSA. V was trimmed by 5 bases and J by 3 bases, leaving 18 bases between them. For the CDR3, the DNA is TGTGCCAGCAGCGCTGCGAGGAGGAAAGGGACAGATACGCAGTATTTT. Its protein product is CASSAARRKGTDTQYF.

The genes are TRBV9 and TRBJ2-3, with 10 bases aligning to TRBD1. J gave up 2 bases and V 4 bases, and 1 base lay outside the gene matches. CDR1 and CDR2 from the germline V gene are SGDLS and YYNGEE. The CDR3 sequence is 14 residues long. CDR3 coding DNA: TGTGCCAGCAGCCGACAGGGGGCCACAGATACGCAGTATTTT. Translation: CASSRQGATDTQYF.

In this sample, this clone turned up a few times. The chain recombines TRBV28 with TRBJ1-2; 8 bases line up with TRBD1. The CDR3 is made up of 16 amino acids. V lost 2 bases, J lost 3 bases, and 8 bases stayed unmatched. Germline CDR1 is MDHEN and CDR2 is SYDVKM. This CDR3 reads CASSLDRGRGDYGYTF. The CDR3 region has the DNA TGTGCCAGCAGTTTAGACAGGGGAAGGGGGGACTATGGCTACACCTTC.

This chain connects TRBV5-5 to TRBJ1-5; 7 bases align to TRBD1. With V trimmed by 4 bases and J by 2 bases, 12 bases remained unmatched. Looked up from germline, CDR1 is SGHKS and CDR2 is YYEKEE (reference sequence). This CDR3 is 17 amino acids long. This CDR3 is CASSTPGQYSGNQPQHF. The CDR3 DNA sequence: TGTGCCAGCAGCACGCCGGGACAGTACTCCGGCAATCAGCCCCAGCATTTT.

The rearrangement uses TRBV5-1 and TRBJ2-3, with D possibly matching TRBD1 (6 bases). Trimming stripped 2 bases from V and 2 bases from J, with 15 bases between. This CDR3 spans 16 amino acids. Germline V CDR1 and CDR2: SGHRS, YFSETQ. The CDR3 coding sequence is TGCGCCAGCAGCTTCGAGAACGGACAGTACACAGATACGCAGTATTTT. It translates to CASSFENGQYTDTQYF.

The chain has TRBV6-5 and TRBJ2-5; 7 bases align to TRBD2. Germline CDR1 is MNHEY and CDR2 is SVGAGI. V was pared by 1 base and J by 0 bases, with 2 bases of the junction left unmatched. This CDR3 contains 15 residues. The DNA of the CDR3 is TGTGCCAGCAGTTACTGGGCGGGGGACCAAGAGACCCAGTACTTC. Translation gives CASSYWAGDQETQYF.

The V gene is TRBV18, the J gene TRBJ1-4, with 8 bases aligning to TRBD1. This CDR3 region has 17 residues. Unmatched junction bases numbered 15, after V lost 4 bases and J lost 8 bases. Germline CDR1 and CDR2: KGHSH and LQKENI. The CDR3 region is CASSQNRGSSGGEKLFF. As DNA, the CDR3 is TGTGCCAGCTCACAAAACAGGGGGTCAAGTGGCGGAGAAAAACTGTTTTTT.

This clone was seen more than once but under ten times. The chain joins TRBV25-1 to TRBJ2-1, with D maybe TRBD2 (5 bases). CDR3 length: 14 residues. Per germline, CDR1 MGHDK and CDR2 SYGVNS. Trimming pared 1 base from V and 7 bases from J, leaving 11 bases between. The chain's CDR3 is CASSEWVARNEQFF. CDR3 nucleotide sequence: TGTGCCAGCAGTGAATGGGTAGCGCGTAATGAGCAGTTCTTC. Looking up the rest from reference TRBV25-1 and TRBJ2-1 gives the full variable domain: EADIYQTPRYLVIGTGKKITLECSQTMGHDKMYWYQQDPGMELHLIHYSYGVNSTEKGDLSSESTVSRIRTEHFPLTLESARPSHTSQYLCASSEWVARNEQFFGPGTRLTVL.

The chain has TRBV7-2 and TRBJ2-7; the D is unclear. With the DNA end fitting TRBJ2-5 better, the J assignment may be wrong. This CDR3 contains 12 residues. CDR1 and CDR2 from the germline V gene are SGHTA and FQGNSA. The DNA for the CDR3 is TGTGCCAGCAGCCCAACGAGGGAGACCCAGTACTTC. Its translation: CASSPTRETQYF.

This chain links TRBV7-2 with TRBJ2-5, with 9 bases aligning to TRBD2. CDR1 is SGHTA and CDR2 is FQGNSA in the germline V gene. This CDR3 has 17 amino acids. Trimming cost V 1 base and J 5 bases; bases outside gene matches: 11. The CDR3: CASSLGAGLATGETQYF. In DNA, the CDR3 is TGTGCCAGCAGCTTAGGGGCCGGACTAGCGACGGGGGAGACCCAGTACTTC.

The chain is built from TRBV4-3 and TRBJ2-1; TRBD2 is a possible D gene (5 bases). CDR1 and CDR2 (germline): LGHNA, YSLEER. This CDR3 is 14 amino acids long. Trimming took 1 base from V and 8 from J, leaving 12 bases between them. CDR3 in amino acids: CASSQGQAGDEQFF. CDR3 DNA sequence: TGCGCCAGCAGCCAAGGGCAGGCGGGCGATGAGCAGTTCTTC.

In its sample, this clone was seen a few times. The V gene is TRBV5-6, the J gene TRBJ2-7, with 8 bases matching TRBD1. This CDR3 spans 13 amino acids. V was clipped by 6 bases and J by 1 base; unmatched bases: 3. Germline V lookup: CDR1 SGHDT, CDR2 YYEEEE. The CDR3 nucleotides read TGTGCCAGCACCGACAGGGGATCCTACGAGCAGTACTTC. Translating gives CASTDRGSYEQYF.

The rearrangement links TRBV4-1 to TRBJ1-2; D uncertain. With 5 bases removed from V and 2 bases from J, the gap between germline ends came to 9 bases. The CDR3 sequence is 13 residues long. Germline loops: CDR1 MGHRA, CDR2 YSYEKL. The DNA for the CDR3 is TGCGCCAGCAGCATAACGGGGAACTATGGCTACACCTTC. It is translated as CASSITGNYGYTF.

The V gene is TRBV2, the J gene TRBJ2-2, with TRBD2 matching over 8 bases. The CDR3 runs to 15 residues. Germline CDR1 SNHLY, CDR2 FYNNEI. V lost 6 bases, J lost 6 bases, and 9 bases stayed unmatched. As DNA, the CDR3 is TGTGCCAGCAGAAAGGAGGGACTAGGGTCCGGGGAGCTGTTTTTT. Translating gives CASRKEGLGSGELFF. Variable domain in full (rest from reference TRBV2 and TRBJ2-2): EPEVTQTPSHQVTQMGQEVILRCVPISNHLYFYWYRQILGQKVEFLVSFYNNEISEKSEIFDDQFSVERPDGSNFTLKIRSTKLEDSAMYFCASRKEGLGSGELFFGEGSRLTVL.

The V call is TRBV6-6, the J call TRBJ2-5; D might be TRBD1 (8 bases). The CDR3 spans 14 residues. The germline gives CDR1 MNHNY, CDR2 SVGAGI (reference sequence). The V gene lost 5 bases and the J gene lost 4 bases, with 14 bases spanning the gap. This CDR3 is CASSRQGRGETQYF. CDR3 coding DNA: TGTGCCAGCAGTCGACAGGGGAGGGGAGAGACCCAGTACTTC.

The J gene is TRBJ1-2, the V gene TRBV2; tentative D call: TRBD1 (5 bases). V gave up 5 bases and J gave up 0 bases, with 10 bases separating them. The CDR3 covers 14 residues. Germline V gene lookup returns CDR1 SNHLY and CDR2 FYNNEI. CDR3 DNA: TGTGCCAGCAGTAAAGACAGTTCTAACTATGGCTACACCTTC. This translates into CASSKDSSNYGYTF.

This rearrangement joins TRBV27 to TRBJ1-5; TRBD1 is a possible D gene (5 bases). V lost 8 bases to trimming and J lost 7 bases, with 12 bases between them. CDR1 and CDR2 from the germline V gene are MNHEY and SMNVEV (reference sequence). The CDR3 extends over 12 amino acids. CDR3 loop: CASWGGEQPQHF. The CDR3 DNA sequence: TGTGCCAGCTGGGGGGGGGAACAGCCCCAGCATTTT.

The CDR3 spells CASSVDNSGNTIYF. DNA of the CDR3: TGTGCCAGCAGCGTAGACAACTCTGGAAACACCATATATTTT. The V gene is TRBV9, the J gene TRBJ1-3; D gene ambiguous. Per germline, CDR1 SGDLS and CDR2 YYNGEE. The CDR3 covers 14 residues. Trimming pared 0 bases from V and 0 bases from J, leaving 4 bases between. The whole variable domain, remainder taken from reference TRBV9 and TRBJ1-3, is DSGVTQTPKHLITATGQRVTLRCSPRSGDLSVYWYQQSLDQGLQFLIQYYNGEERAKGNILERFSAQQFPDLHSELNLSSLELGDSALYFCASSVDNSGNTIYFGEGSWLTVV.

The gene calls are TRBV5-1 and TRBJ2-2; D uncertain. CDR3 size: 15 residues. In germline, CDR1 is SGHRS, CDR2 YFSETQ. Trimming stripped 5 bases from V and 1 base from J, with 12 bases between. CDR3 in amino acids: CASRPSRQNTGELFF. The CDR3 DNA follows: TGCGCCAGCAGACCCTCCCGACAGAACACCGGGGAGCTGTTTTTT.